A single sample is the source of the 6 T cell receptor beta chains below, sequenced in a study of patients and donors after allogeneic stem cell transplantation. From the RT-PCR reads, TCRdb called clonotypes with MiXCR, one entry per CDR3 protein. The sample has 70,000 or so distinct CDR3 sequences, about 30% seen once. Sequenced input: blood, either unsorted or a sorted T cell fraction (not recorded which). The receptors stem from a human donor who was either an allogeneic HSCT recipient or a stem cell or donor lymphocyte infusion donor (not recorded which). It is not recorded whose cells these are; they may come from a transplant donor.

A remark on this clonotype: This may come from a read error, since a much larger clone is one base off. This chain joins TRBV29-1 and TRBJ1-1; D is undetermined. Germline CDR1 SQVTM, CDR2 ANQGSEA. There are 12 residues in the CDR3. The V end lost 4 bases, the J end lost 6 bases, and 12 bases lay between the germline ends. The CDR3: CSVAPPLAEAFF. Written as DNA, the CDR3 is TGCAGCGTTGCACCCCCTTTGGCTGAAGCTTTCTTT.

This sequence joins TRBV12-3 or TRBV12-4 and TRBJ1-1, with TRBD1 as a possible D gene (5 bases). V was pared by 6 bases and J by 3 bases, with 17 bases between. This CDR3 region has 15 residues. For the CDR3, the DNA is TGTGCCAGCAGCTCCCTCTTGGGACGGGACACTGAAGCTTTCTTT. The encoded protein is CASSSLLGRDTEAFF.

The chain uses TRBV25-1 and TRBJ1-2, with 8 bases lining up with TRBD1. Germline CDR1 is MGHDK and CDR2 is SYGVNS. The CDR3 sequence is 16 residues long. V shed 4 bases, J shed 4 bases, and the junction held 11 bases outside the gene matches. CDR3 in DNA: TGTGCCAGCAGTGTAGAACCCTACAGGGGGATCTATGGCTACACCTTC. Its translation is CASSVEPYRGIYGYTF.

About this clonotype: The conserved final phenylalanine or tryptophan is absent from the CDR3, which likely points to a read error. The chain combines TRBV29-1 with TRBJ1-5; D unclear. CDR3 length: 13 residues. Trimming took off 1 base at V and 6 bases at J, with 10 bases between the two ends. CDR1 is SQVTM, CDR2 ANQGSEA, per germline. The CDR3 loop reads CSVEGAVGQPQHL. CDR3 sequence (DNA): TGCAGCGTTGAAGGAGCAGTCGGTCAGCCCCAGCATCTT.

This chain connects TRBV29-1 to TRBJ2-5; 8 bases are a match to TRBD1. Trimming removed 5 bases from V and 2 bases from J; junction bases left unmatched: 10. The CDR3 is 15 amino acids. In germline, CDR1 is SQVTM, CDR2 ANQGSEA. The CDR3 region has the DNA TGCAGCGTTTACAGGGGGGCAATCTCTCAAGAGACCCAGTACTTC. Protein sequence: CSVYRGAISQETQYF.

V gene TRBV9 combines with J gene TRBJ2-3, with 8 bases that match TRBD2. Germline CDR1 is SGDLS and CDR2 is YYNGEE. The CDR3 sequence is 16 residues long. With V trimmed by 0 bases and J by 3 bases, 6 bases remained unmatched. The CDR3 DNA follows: TGTGCCAGCAGCGTAGCCCCGGGGGGGAGAACAGATACGCAGTATTTT. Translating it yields CASSVAPGGRTDTQYF.